Following are 29 T cell receptor beta chains from one sample sequenced in a study of blood T cell repertoires in COVID-19. Here immunoSEQ multiplex PCR was the method, and the copy in TCRdb shows in-frame clones only, minus some. The table lists about 390,000 clones, 87% of them singletons. The sequenced sample was peripheral blood. The receptors here all came from a woman aged 55-70 years with COVID-19, enrolled during active disease.

V is TRBV6-2 or TRBV6-3 and J is TRBJ1-1, with D possibly being TRBD1 (5 bases). Trimming shortened V by 5 bases and J by 1 base, and 17 bases separated the two germline ends. This CDR3 has 16 residues. The V gene's germline CDR1 is MNHEY and CDR2 SVGEGT. For the CDR3, the DNA is TGTGCCAGCAGTCCCGGGACTGGTCAGTGGAACACTGAAGCTTTCTTT. This translates into CASSPGTGQWNTEAFF.

This clone has just one count. This sequence may be a read error, since a much larger clone differs from it by one base. The chain joins TRBV7-9 to TRBJ1-1, with no clear D. Germline CDR1 SEHNR, CDR2 FQNEAQ (reference sequence). The V gene lost 4 bases and the J gene lost 0 bases, with 6 bases spanning the gap. This CDR3 is built from 13 residues. The CDR3 sequence is CASSSVMNTEAFF. In DNA form, the CDR3 reads TGTGCCAGCAGCTCAGTAATGAACACTGAAGCTTTCTTT. Based on the CDR3 plus reference TRBV7-9 and TRBJ1-1, the full variable domain is DTGVSQNPRHKITKRGQNVTFRCDPISEHNRLYWYRQTLGQGPEFLTYFQNEAQLEKSRLLSDRFSAERPKGSFSTLEIQRTEQGDSAMYLCASSSVMNTEAFFGQGTRLTVV.

The J gene is TRBJ1-2, the V gene TRBV28, with D uncertain. Trimming stripped 1 base from V and 0 bases from J, with 9 bases between. The CDR3 runs to 15 residues. Germline V gives CDR1 MDHEN, CDR2 SYDVKM. The CDR3 nucleotides are TGTGCCAGCAGTTTATCAGAAACCACTAACTATGGCTACACCTTC. This translates into CASSLSETTNYGYTF.

The chain couples TRBV6-6 to TRBJ1-2; 7 bases map to TRBD1. Germline CDR1 MNHNY, CDR2 SVGAGI (reference sequence). J gave up 4 bases and V 6 bases, and 8 bases lay outside the gene matches. This CDR3 region has 14 residues. The CDR3 reads CASRYPGQSYGYTF. As DNA, the CDR3 is TGTGCCAGCAGGTATCCGGGACAGAGCTATGGCTACACCTTC.

The chain carries TRBV19 and TRBJ1-5, with D hard to call. The CDR3 loop spans 17 amino acids. The germline CDR1 and CDR2 sequences are LNHDA and SQIVND (reference sequence). Trimming took 5 bases from V and 0 from J, leaving 17 bases between them. CDR3 in DNA: TGTGCCAGTAGTCCCGGTGTGGGAGGTTATAGCAATCAGCCCCAGCATTTT. It yields the protein CASSPGVGGYSNQPQHF.

The chain has TRBV6-4 and TRBJ1-6; the match to TRBD1 covers 8 bases. Germline values: CDR1 MRHNA, CDR2 SNTAGT. The CDR3 contains 15 residues. Trimming at V came to 6 bases and at J to 8 bases, leaving 9 bases not matched to a gene. CDR3 protein: CASRRTGTTDSPLHF. As DNA, the CDR3 is TGTGCCAGCAGGCGGACAGGGACCACCGATTCACCCCTCCACTTT.

V usage is TRBV28 and J usage is TRBJ2-7, with 9 positions matching TRBD1. This CDR3 contains 17 residues. V gave up 2 bases and J gave up 0 bases; unmatched junction bases: 8. Germline V gives CDR1 MDHEN, CDR2 SYDVKM. Here the CDR3 reads CASSLPGTGRSSYEQYF. The DNA for the CDR3 is TGTGCCAGCAGTTTACCCGGGACAGGGAGAAGCTCCTACGAGCAGTACTTC.

Turning to this clone: This sample also contains other DNA sequences that code for the same CDR3. The chain carries TRBV29-1 and TRBJ1-2; TRBD1 aligns across 10 bases. Germline CDR1 SQVTM, CDR2 ANQGSEA. V shed 7 bases and J 3 bases; nucleotides not matched to a gene: 2. This CDR3 contains 12 residues. This CDR3 is CSGGQGDYGYTF. Written as DNA, the CDR3 is TGCAGCGGCGGACAGGGGGACTATGGCTACACCTTC.

The chain links TRBV27 to TRBJ1-1; TRBD1 agrees at 7 bases. CDR3 length: 12 amino acids. Germline V gene sequence: CDR1 MNHEY, CDR2 SMNVEV (reference sequence). The V gene end was trimmed by 7 bases and the J gene end by 5 bases; junction bases not matched to a gene: 4. In DNA, the CDR3 is TGTGCCAGCAAGAGACAGGGTACTGAAGCTTTCTTT. Its protein product is CASKRQGTEAFF.

A remark on this clone: In the same sample, other DNA sequences code for this CDR3. The V call is TRBV19, the J call TRBJ2-1; 10 nucleotides match TRBD2. Germline CDR1 and CDR2: LNHDA and SQIVND (reference sequence). CDR3 length equals 15 residues. Trimming took 4 bases from V and 7 from J; bases not matched to a gene: 7. CDR3 coding DNA: TGTGCCAGTAGTACCCCGAGCGGGGGGGCTAATGAGCAGTTCTTC. Protein sequence: CASSTPSGGANEQFF.

The chain links TRBV4-1 to TRBJ2-3; TRBD2 matches at 14 bases. This CDR3 has 17 amino acids. V dropped 4 bases and J dropped 5; count of bases not matched to a gene: 8. CDR1 and CDR2 from the germline V gene are MGHRA and YSYEKL. Written as DNA, the CDR3 is TGCGCCAGCAGCCCGAAGACTAGCGGGGGGGTCTTAGATACGCAGTATTTT. Translation: CASSPKTSGGVLDTQYF.

This chain connects TRBV7-6 to TRBJ1-3; 9 nucleotides agree with TRBD1. Trimming at V came to 5 bases and at J to 9 bases, leaving 11 bases not matched to a gene. The CDR3 is made up of 15 amino acids. CDR1 SGHVS and CDR2 FNYEAQ come from the germline V gene. The CDR3, as DNA: TGTGCCAGCAGCCCACAAACAGGGGGCGCGGGCACCATATATTTT. It specifies CASSPQTGGAGTIYF.

This chain joins TRBV7-2 and TRBJ2-7; TRBD1 matches at 8 bases. This CDR3 is built from 13 residues. The V and J ends lost 3 bases and 2 bases, in that order; junction bases with no gene match: 0. CDR1 and CDR2 from the germline V gene are SGHTA and FQGNSA. CDR3: CASSLDRAYEQYF. The CDR3 region has the DNA TGTGCCAGCAGCTTGGACAGGGCCTACGAGCAGTACTTC.

The rearrangement uses TRBV6-5 and TRBJ2-5; 8 bases are a match to TRBD2. Germline lookup yields CDR1 MNHEY and CDR2 SVGAGI. The CDR3 has 15 amino acids. Unmatched junction bases numbered 6, after V lost 2 bases and J lost 4 bases. CDR3 DNA: TGTGCCAGCAGTTACGTCGGGGGGGTGGGAGAGACCCAGTACTTC. It yields the protein CASSYVGGVGETQYF.

The V and J genes are TRBV12-3 or TRBV12-4 and TRBJ1-2; the D gene is possibly TRBD1 (6 bases). The V end was cut by 6 bases, the J end by 6 bases, with 14 bases between. This CDR3 is built from 13 residues. CDR3 bases: TGTGCCAGCAGATCTACAGGGTTGGATGGCTACACCTTC. Translating gives CASRSTGLDGYTF.

The V call is TRBV7-2, the J call TRBJ1-5; D gene unclear. The length of the CDR3 is 15 residues. Germline lookup yields CDR1 SGHTA and CDR2 FQGNSA. V was shortened by 2 bases and J by 3 bases, with 11 bases between the two germline ends. The CDR3 bases are TGTGCCAGCAGCTTAAGCGAGGAGTACAATCAGCCCCAGCATTTT. It specifies CASSLSEEYNQPQHF.

CDR3 sequence: CASSISGTGHTEAFF. The CDR3 coding sequence is TGTGCCAGCAGCATTTCCGGGACAGGACACACTGAAGCTTTCTTT. The V and J genes are TRBV7-6 and TRBJ1-1; 8 nucleotides match TRBD1. The CDR3 loop spans 15 amino acids. Germline V gene data show CDR1 as SGHVS and CDR2 as FNYEAQ. The V gene end was trimmed by 5 bases and the J gene end by 3 bases; junction bases not matched to a gene: 8. Drawing the rest from reference TRBV7-6 and TRBJ1-1, the complete variable domain is GAGVSQSPRYKVTKRGQDVALRCDPISGHVSLYWYRQALGQGPEFLTYFNYEAQQDKSGLPNDRFSAERPEGSISTLTIQRTEQRDSAMYRCASSISGTGHTEAFFGQGTRLTVV.

CDR3 sequence reads: CASRSNYGYTF. CDR3 DNA sequence: TGTGCCAGCAGAAGCAACTATGGCTACACCTTC. The chain joins TRBV28 to TRBJ1-2; D uncertain. From germline, CDR1 is MDHEN and CDR2 SYDVKM. V was trimmed by 6 bases and J by 2 bases, leaving 4 bases between them. The CDR3 spans 11 residues.

The V call is TRBV28, the J call TRBJ2-5; weak D call: TRBD2 (5 bases). Germline CDR1 reads MDHEN; CDR2 reads SYDVKM. The CDR3 has 14 residues. V was pared by 3 bases and J by 0 bases, with 8 bases between. This CDR3 reads CASSLLAYQETQYF. CDR3 coding DNA: TGTGCCAGCAGTTTGCTAGCTTACCAAGAGACCCAGTACTTC.

The chain employs TRBV18 and TRBJ2-2; TRBD2 matches at 7 bases. V trimming: 1 base; J trimming: 6 bases; junction bases outside the gene matches: 11. Per the germline V gene, CDR1 is KGHSH and CDR2 is LQKENI. The CDR3 loop spans 17 amino acids. In nucleotides, the CDR3 is TGTGCCAGCTCACCACGCTTATTGCGGGGGTCCGCCGGGGAGCTGTTTTTT. It is translated as CASSPRLLRGSAGELFF.

The V gene is TRBV27, the J gene TRBJ2-7; 7 nucleotides align to TRBD1. The germline V gene has CDR1 MNHEY and CDR2 SMNVEV (reference sequence). V was pared by 5 bases and J by 3 bases, with 7 bases of the junction left unmatched. The length of the CDR3 is 14 residues. CDR3 sequence: CASSLRDRRYEQYF. The CDR3 nucleotides read TGTGCCAGCAGTCTCCGGGACAGACGCTACGAGCAGTACTTC.

This clone was observed a handful of times. V gene TRBV6-2 or TRBV6-3 combines with J gene TRBJ2-6; tentative D call: TRBD1 (6 bases). Germline V gene sequence: CDR1 MNHEY, CDR2 SVGEGT. The CDR3 extends over 15 amino acids. V was clipped by 5 bases and J by 4 bases, with 12 bases between them. The CDR3 loop is CASSPQGSGANVLTF. The CDR3 DNA is TGTGCCAGCAGTCCACAGGGTTCAGGGGCCAACGTCCTGACTTTC.

The V gene is TRBV7-9, the J gene TRBJ1-5; possibly TRBD1 for D (5 bases). CDR3 length: 17 residues. Germline V lookup: CDR1 SEHNR, CDR2 FQNEAQ (reference sequence). Between the trimmed V and J ends, which lost 5 bases and 5 bases, there was a span of 22 bases. CDR3 in DNA: TGTGCCAGCAGCCCCGGAACAGGAATCATAAGGGATCAGCCCCAGCATTTT. Amino acids: CASSPGTGIIRDQPQHF. The variable domain in full, with the rest retrieved from reference TRBV7-9 and TRBJ1-5, is DTGVSQNPRHKITKRGQNVTFRCDPISEHNRLYWYRQTLGQGPEFLTYFQNEAQLEKSRLLSDRFSAERPKGSFSTLEIQRTEQGDSAMYLCASSPGTGIIRDQPQHFGDGTRLSIL.

V is TRBV2 and J is TRBJ1-3; 9 bases agree with TRBD1. Per germline, CDR1 SNHLY and CDR2 FYNNEI. This CDR3 spans 14 amino acids. The trim removed 5 bases at V and 4 bases at J, leaving 3 bases unmatched. The CDR3: CASSRQGGGNTIYF. Here the CDR3 DNA reads TGTGCCAGCAGTCGACAGGGGGGCGGAAACACCATATATTTT. The variable domain in full, with the rest retrieved from reference TRBV2 and TRBJ1-3, is EPEVTQTPSHQVTQMGQEVILRCVPISNHLYFYWYRQILGQKVEFLVSFYNNEISEKSEIFDDQFSVERPDGSNFTLKIRSTKLEDSAMYFCASSRQGGGNTIYFGEGSWLTVV.

J is TRBJ1-1 and V is TRBV4-1, with TRBD1 as a possible D gene (6 bases). V lost 2 bases, J lost 11 bases, and 24 bases lay in between. Germline loops: CDR1 MGHRA, CDR2 YSYEKL. The CDR3 runs to 16 residues. The CDR3 region is CASSQTPGQRQRGAFF. CDR3 sequence (DNA): TGCGCCAGCAGCCAAACGCCAGGACAGCGACAGCGGGGGGCTTTCTTT.

This clone was seen a handful of times. Within the sample, other DNA sequences also encode this same CDR3. V and J are TRBV6-5 and TRBJ1-2; 7 nucleotides line up with TRBD1. This CDR3 region has 13 residues. Losses at the gene ends were 6 bases for V and 5 bases for J; bases not matched to a gene: 6. Looked up from germline, CDR1 is MNHEY and CDR2 is SVGAGI. The chain's CDR3 is CASRRTGAYGYTF. For the CDR3, the DNA is TGTGCCAGCAGACGCACAGGGGCTTATGGCTACACCTTC.

V usage is TRBV12-5 and J usage is TRBJ1-1; 7 nucleotides align to TRBD1. CDR3 size: 11 residues. The V gene end was trimmed by 11 bases and the J gene end by 7 bases; junction bases not matched to a gene: 7. The germline V gene encodes CDR1 LGHNT and CDR2 FRNRAP. The CDR3, as DNA: TGTGCTGGGGACAGCGACAATGAAGCTTTCTTT. Translation: CAGDSDNEAFF.

The sample holds a few counts of this clone. This chain links TRBV29-1 with TRBJ1-1; D ambiguous. With 3 bases removed from V and 2 bases from J, the gap between germline ends came to 10 bases. Germline CDR1 reads SQVTM; CDR2 reads ANQGSEA. There are 13 residues in the CDR3. CDR3: CSVDYSFNTEAFF. The CDR3, as DNA: TGCAGCGTTGATTACAGTTTTAACACTGAAGCTTTCTTT.

The chain joins TRBV15 to TRBJ1-4; TRBD1 matches 7 bases. The junction had 6 bases not matched to a gene; V was cut back by 1 base and J by 7 bases. The CDR3 sequence is 15 residues long. The germline gives CDR1 LNHNV, CDR2 YYDKDF (reference sequence). As DNA, the CDR3 is TGTGCCACCAGCAGAGTTTTGACAGGGAGTGAAAAACTGTTTTTT. It codes for CATSRVLTGSEKLFF. Variable domain in full (rest from reference TRBV15 and TRBJ1-4): DAMVIQNPRYQVTQFGKPVTLSCSQTLNHNVMYWYQQKSSQAPKLLFHYYDKDFNNEADTPDNFQSRRPNTSFCFLDIRSPGLGDTAMYLCATSRVLTGSEKLFFGSGTQLSVL.